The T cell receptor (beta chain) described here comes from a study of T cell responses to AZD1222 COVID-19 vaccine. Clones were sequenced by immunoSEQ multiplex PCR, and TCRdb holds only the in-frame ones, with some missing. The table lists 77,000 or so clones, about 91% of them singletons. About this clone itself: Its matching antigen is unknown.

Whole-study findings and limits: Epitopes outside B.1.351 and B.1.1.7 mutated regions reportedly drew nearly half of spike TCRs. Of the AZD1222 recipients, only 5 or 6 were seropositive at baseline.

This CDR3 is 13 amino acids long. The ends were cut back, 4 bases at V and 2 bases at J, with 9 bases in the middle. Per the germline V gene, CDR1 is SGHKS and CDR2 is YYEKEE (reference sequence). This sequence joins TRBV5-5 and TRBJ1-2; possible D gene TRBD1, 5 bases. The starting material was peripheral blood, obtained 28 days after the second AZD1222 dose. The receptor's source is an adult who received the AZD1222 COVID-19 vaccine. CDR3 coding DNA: TGTGCCAGCAGCGATTGGGGCAACTATGGCTACACCTTC. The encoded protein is CASSDWGNYGYTF.